Shown below are 10 T cell receptor beta chains from a single sample sequenced in a study of technical replicates of blood from a handful of donors. Assay used: immunoSEQ multiplex PCR; TCRdb lists only in-frame clones, some missing. The table lists 76,000 or so clones, 65% to 90% of them singletons, with 4.8% in the top ten. The sequenced material came from PBMCs. These receptors came from a human donor in good health. Some clones in this sample may be carry-over from other donors' samples.

The rearrangement joins TRBV5-1 to TRBJ1-2; TRBD1 aligns across 8 bases. This CDR3 spans 14 amino acids. The germline CDR1 and CDR2 sequences are SGHRS and YFSETQ. The V segment lost 5 bases and the J segment 2 bases; nucleotides outside the gene matches: 5. DNA of the CDR3: TGCGCCAGCAGACCGCGACAGGGGAACTATGGCTACACCTTC. Protein sequence: CASRPRQGNYGYTF.

The chain's CDR3 is CASRGARVPDNEQFF. CDR3 bases: TGTGCCAGCAGGGGGGCCAGGGTCCCCGACAATGAGCAGTTCTTC. This chain uses TRBV6-1 with TRBJ2-1, with D perhaps matching TRBD1 (6 bases). The CDR3 totals 15 residues. Germline loops: CDR1 MNHNS, CDR2 SASEGT. V was shortened by 6 bases and J by 5 bases, with 17 bases between the two germline ends.

In its sample, this clone was seen a few times. V is TRBV18 and J is TRBJ1-4; D is perhaps TRBD1 (5 bases). The CDR3 covers 13 residues. CDR1 and CDR2 from the germline V gene are KGHSH and LQKENI. The ends were cut back, 5 bases at V and 5 bases at J, with 9 bases in the middle. CDR3 sequence: CASSARQNEKLFF. For the CDR3, the DNA is TGTGCCAGCTCAGCTCGACAGAATGAAAAACTGTTTTTT.

The sample holds a few counts of this clone. V usage is TRBV20-1 and J usage is TRBJ1-1; D unresolved. Germline assignment: CDR1 DFQATT and CDR2 SNEGSKA (reference sequence). This CDR3 is 11 amino acids long. V was trimmed by 2 bases and J by 7 bases, leaving 8 bases between them. The CDR3 loop reads CSARSSVEAFF. Here the CDR3 DNA reads TGCAGTGCTAGATCGTCAGTTGAAGCTTTCTTT.

V gene TRBV7-7 combines with J gene TRBJ2-7, with a possible D match to TRBD2 (6 bases). The CDR3 runs to 14 residues. CDR1 and CDR2 (germline): SSHAT, FNYEAQ (reference sequence). V was clipped by 7 bases and J by 6 bases, with 19 bases between them. This CDR3 is CASTEGTGVGEQYF. In DNA form, the CDR3 reads TGTGCCAGCACCGAAGGGACTGGCGTCGGCGAGCAGTACTTC.

The gene calls are TRBV7-2 and TRBJ2-7; 8 bases agree with TRBD1. The CDR3 is 14 amino acids. V lost 6 bases, J lost 4 bases, and 8 bases stayed unmatched. CDR1 and CDR2 (germline): SGHTA, FQGNSA. CDR3 in amino acids: CASSFGQGSYEQYF. CDR3 nucleotide sequence: TGTGCCAGCAGTTTCGGACAGGGATCGTACGAGCAGTACTTC.

V and J are TRBV11-2 and TRBJ1-1; D remains unclear. CDR3 length equals 14 residues. Trimming shortened V by 0 bases and J by 6 bases, and 11 bases separated the two germline ends. Germline assignment: CDR1 SGHAT and CDR2 FQNNGV. This chain's CDR3 is CASSLDRAGPEAFF. CDR3 in DNA: TGTGCCAGCAGCTTAGATAGGGCGGGCCCTGAAGCTTTCTTT.

The genes are TRBV4-3 and TRBJ2-7; possibly TRBD2 for D (5 bases). Germline-derived CDR1 and CDR2 are LGHNA and YSLEER. The germline V and J ends were trimmed by 3 bases and 2 bases, with 11 bases remaining between them. This CDR3 comprises 14 residues. The CDR3 spells CASSQERYAYEQYF. The CDR3 DNA is TGCGCCAGCAGCCAGGAGCGGTATGCCTACGAGCAGTACTTC.

The chain employs TRBV18 and TRBJ2-5, with D possibly matching TRBD2 (6 bases). Trimming stripped 6 bases from V and 3 bases from J, with 14 bases between. This CDR3 is built from 14 residues. Germline V CDR1 and CDR2: KGHSH, LQKENI. The CDR3 sequence is CASSPGTPKETQYF. The CDR3, as DNA: TGTGCCAGCTCCCCCGGGACTCCCAAAGAGACCCAGTACTTC.

The chain joins TRBV7-9 to TRBJ2-1; D is possibly TRBD2 (6 bases). Deletions cut 2 bases from V and 8 bases from J, with 10 bases between. This CDR3 has 13 amino acids. The V gene's germline CDR1 is SEHNR and CDR2 FQNEAQ (reference sequence). CDR3: CASSLRLVDEQFF. CDR3 nucleotide sequence: TGTGCCAGCAGCTTACGACTAGTCGATGAGCAGTTCTTC.